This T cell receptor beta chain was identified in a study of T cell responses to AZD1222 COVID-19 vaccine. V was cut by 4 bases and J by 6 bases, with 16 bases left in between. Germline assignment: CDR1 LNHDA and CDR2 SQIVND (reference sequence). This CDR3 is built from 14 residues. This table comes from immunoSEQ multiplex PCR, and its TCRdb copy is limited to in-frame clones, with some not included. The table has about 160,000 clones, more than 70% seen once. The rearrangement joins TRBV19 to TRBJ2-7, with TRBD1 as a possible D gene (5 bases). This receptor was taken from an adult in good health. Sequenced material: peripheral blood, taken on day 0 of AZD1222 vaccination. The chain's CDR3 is CASSTPNRRSEQYF. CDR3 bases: TGTGCCAGTAGTACCCCGAACAGGCGAAGCGAGCAGTACTTC. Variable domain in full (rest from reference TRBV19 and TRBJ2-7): DGGITQSPKYLFRKEGQNVTLSCEQNLNHDAMYWYRQDPGQGLRLIYYSQIVNDFQKGDIAEGYSVSREKKESFPLTVTSAQKNPTAFYLCASSTPNRRSEQYFGPGTRLTVT.